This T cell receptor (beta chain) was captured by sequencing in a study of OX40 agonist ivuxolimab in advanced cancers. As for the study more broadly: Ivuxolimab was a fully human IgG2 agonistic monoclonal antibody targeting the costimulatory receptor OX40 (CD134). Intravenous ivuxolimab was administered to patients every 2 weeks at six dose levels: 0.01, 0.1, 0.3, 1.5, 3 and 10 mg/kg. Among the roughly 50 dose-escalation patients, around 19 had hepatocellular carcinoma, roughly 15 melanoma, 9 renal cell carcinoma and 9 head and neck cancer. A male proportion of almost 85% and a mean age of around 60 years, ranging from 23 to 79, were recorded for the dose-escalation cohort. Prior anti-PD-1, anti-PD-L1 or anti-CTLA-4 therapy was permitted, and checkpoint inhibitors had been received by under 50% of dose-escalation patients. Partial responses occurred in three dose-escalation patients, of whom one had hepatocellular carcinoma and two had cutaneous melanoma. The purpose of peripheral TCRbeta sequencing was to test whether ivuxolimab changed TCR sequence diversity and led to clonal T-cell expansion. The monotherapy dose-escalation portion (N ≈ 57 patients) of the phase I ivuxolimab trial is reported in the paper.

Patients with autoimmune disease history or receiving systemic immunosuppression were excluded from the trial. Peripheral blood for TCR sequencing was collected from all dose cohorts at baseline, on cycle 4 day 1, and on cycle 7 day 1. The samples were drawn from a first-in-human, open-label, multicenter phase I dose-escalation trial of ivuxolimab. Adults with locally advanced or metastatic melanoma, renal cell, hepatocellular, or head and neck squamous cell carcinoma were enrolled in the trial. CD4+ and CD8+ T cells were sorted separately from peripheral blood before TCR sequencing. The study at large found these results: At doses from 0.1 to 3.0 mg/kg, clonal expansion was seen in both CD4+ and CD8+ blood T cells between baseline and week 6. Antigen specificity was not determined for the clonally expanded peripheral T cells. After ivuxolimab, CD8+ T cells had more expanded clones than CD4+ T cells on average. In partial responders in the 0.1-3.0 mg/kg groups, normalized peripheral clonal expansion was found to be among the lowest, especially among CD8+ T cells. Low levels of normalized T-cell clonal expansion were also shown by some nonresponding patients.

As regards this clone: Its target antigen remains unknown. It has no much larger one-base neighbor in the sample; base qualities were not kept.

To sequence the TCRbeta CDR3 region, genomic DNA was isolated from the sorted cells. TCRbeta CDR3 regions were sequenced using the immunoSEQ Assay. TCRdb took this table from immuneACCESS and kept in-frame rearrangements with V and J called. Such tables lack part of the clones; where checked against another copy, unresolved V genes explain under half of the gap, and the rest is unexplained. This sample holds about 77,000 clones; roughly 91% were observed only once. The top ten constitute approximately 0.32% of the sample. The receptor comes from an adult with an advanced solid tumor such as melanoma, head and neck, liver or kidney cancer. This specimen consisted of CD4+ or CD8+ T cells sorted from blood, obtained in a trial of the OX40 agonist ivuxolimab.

CDR3 sequence: CASSLERDNSPLHF. The DNA is as follows: TGTGCCAGCAGCTTAGAACGGGATAATTCACCCCTCCACTTT. The rearrangement joined TRBV11-3 to TRBJ1-6; the D gene is not confidently resolved. The CDR3 spans 14 residues, from the cysteine through the phenylalanine. Only the CDR3 DNA stays, 42 bases, in frame from base 1. The junction shows trimming of 0 bases on V and 5 bases on J, plus 5 bases between the germline ends. CDR1 is given as SGHNT and CDR2 as YENEEA, both from the germline V gene.